The clone carrying this T cell receptor (beta chain) was observed a few times. The germline V gene encodes CDR1 MGHRA and CDR2 YSYEKL. Trimming cost V 4 bases and J 6 bases, with 22 bases left between them. The CDR3 is 16 residues long. The sample is drawn from a study of blood T cell repertoires in COVID-19. Study-level background: Acute and convalescent COVID-19 specimens originated in the United States, Italy and Spain.

Assignment of participants to cohorts was predicated upon participant-reported clinical history. Either two negative PCRs, clearance, or symptom resolution qualified Cohort 3 donors as recovered. As handled by the study authors: By means of reference gene primer amplification, nucleated cell counts were estimated. The data were produced by immunoSEQ multiplex PCR, yet TCRdb's version contains in-frame clones alone and is incomplete. That table supplies the V and J calls and clone size; D and trimming were determined from the DNA. The sample includes over 150,000 clones, about 78% of them seen just once.

The gene calls are TRBV4-1 and TRBJ2-7; possible D gene TRBD2, 5 bases. The sequenced sample was PBMCs or T cells enriched from blood (not recorded which). The source of this sequence is a woman aged 45-65 years who had recovered from COVID-19. The CDR3 DNA sequence: TGCGCCAGCAGCCTAGTCGGAAGGGAGAGAGGTTCCGAGCAGTACTTC. It specifies CASSLVGRERGSEQYF.